This T cell receptor (beta chain) was documented in a study of blood T cell repertoires in COVID-19 (dated by TCRdb to about 2020). The study in broad terms: Collaborator samples came from the United States, Italy and Spain and covered acute and convalescent phases of COVID-19. Sample metadata almost always included a de-identified subject ID, COVID-19 status, age in years and sex. The prospective study material was composed of cDNA or gDNA derived from T cells, B-cell-depleted T cells, or PBMCs. Samples were obtained from the ongoing ImmuneRACE study (first 160 participants) and from some 1,200 subjects provided by 6 global collaborators. Where available, HLA class I and class II types were taken from metadata supplied by the sample provider and were not determined by assay-based typing. The dataset comprised deeply sampled blood TCRbeta repertoires from subjects exposed to, actively infected with, or recovered from COVID-19. A freely available public database, intended as a resource for researchers studying the immune response to SARS-CoV-2, is where the repertoires were released. Beyond this particular receptor, the publication reports: The amount of clinical and demographic metadata varied by source and participant and was provided uncurated.

This clone was seen only a few times. Its antigen is not yet known. One base away there is no much larger clone; base qualities are not given. Samples from volunteer blood donors who had recovered from COVID-19 were contributed by a second Seattle source. Whole blood was collected in K2EDTA tubes by collaborating institutions according to the institutions' own protocols. For TCRbeta analysis, collaborator samples were shipped as frozen whole blood, as isolated PBMCs, or as DNA extracted from either sample type. The junction shows trimming of 5 bases on V and 0 bases on J, plus 17 bases between the germline ends. From the cysteine through the phenylalanine, the CDR3 covers 16 amino acids. Just CDR3 DNA is preserved here, 48 bases in frame from base 1. From a lookup of the germline V gene (reference sequence), CDR1 and CDR2 are MNHEY and SMNVEV. The immunoSEQ Assay, a bias-controlled multiplex PCR, was used to amplify TCRbeta CDR3 regions from genomic DNA. The authors processed their data as follows. The number of nucleated cells in each sample was estimated by amplification of reference gene primers within the assay. Sequence reads were collapsed and filtered to measure the absolute abundance of every unique TCRbeta CDR3 rearrangement. For each sample, productive Simpson clonality was calculated as the square root of Simpson's diversity index across productive rearrangements. The table comes from immuneACCESS by way of TCRdb, which keeps in-frame sequences with V and J called. Part of the clones is missing from these tables; in studies checked, under half for an unresolved V gene and the rest for unknown reasons. That table supplies the V and J calls and clone size; D and trimming were determined from the DNA. Here the sample has fewer than 200,000 clones; approximately 84% occur a single time. Roughly 8% of the sample lies in the top ten.

This TCR came from a man aged 35-49 years who had recovered from COVID-19. The chain is encoded by TRBV27 joined to TRBJ2-7, with the D gene too uncertain to name. The sequencing sample was made of peripheral blood. The CDR3 corresponds to CASSPGSGSLSYEQYF. The DNA reads TGTGCCAGCAGTCCCGGATCCGGGTCCCTCTCCTACGAGCAGTACTTC.